The 17 T cell receptor beta chains in this list originate from one sample, sequenced in a study of T cells in Graves' hyperthyroidism and ophthalmopathy. It was RNA transcripts that yielded the amplified TCR beta CDR3 regions. The primer set for the first-round RT-PCR of the TCR CDR3 was HTBI. TCRdb reprocessed the multiplex PCR reads with MiXCR, giving one entry per CDR3 protein. The sample consists of about 520,000 distinct CDR3 sequences, approximately 25% of them appearing once. Sequenced input: blood. Source of these receptors: a woman in her twenties or thirties with Graves' ophthalmopathy.

The gene calls are TRBV18 and TRBJ1-1; TRBD1 might be the D (5 bases). Germline CDR1 is KGHSH and CDR2 is LQKENI. The V gene lost 5 bases and the J gene lost 4 bases, with 20 bases spanning the gap. The CDR3 consists of 16 residues. This CDR3 reads CASSAWDQGYGTEAFF. In nucleotides, the CDR3 is TGTGCCAGCTCAGCATGGGACCAGGGTTACGGCACTGAAGCTTTCTTT.

This clonotype was picked up a small number of times. This may stem from a read error, because a much larger clone lies one nucleotide away. This rearrangement joins TRBV19 to TRBJ1-2; D unclear. There are 13 residues in the CDR3. V was shortened by 2 bases and J by 4 bases, with 8 bases between the two germline ends. In germline, CDR1 is LNHDA, CDR2 SQIVND (reference sequence). The CDR3 reads CASSISRGYGYTF. Written as DNA, the CDR3 is TGTGCCAGTAGTATATCCAGAGGCTATGGCTACACCTTC.

The chain recombines TRBV7-9 with TRBJ2-7, with TRBD2 matching 8 bases. J was trimmed by 2 bases and V by 5 bases; bases with no gene match: 5. The CDR3 has 14 residues. In germline, CDR1 is SEHNR, CDR2 FQNEAQ (reference sequence). CDR3 protein: CASSPPAGAYEQYF. In nucleotides, the CDR3 is TGTGCCAGCAGCCCCCCAGCGGGGGCCTACGAGCAGTACTTC.

A word on this clonotype: Given a much more abundant clone one base away, this may be a read error. The chain uses TRBV2 and TRBJ2-2, with 7 positions matching TRBD2. The length of the CDR3 is 14 residues. The germline gives CDR1 SNHLY, CDR2 FYNNEI. The CDR3 spells CASSGGLGVGDLFF. The DNA for the CDR3 is TGTGCCAGCAGTGGTGGACTAGGGGTCGGGGATCTGTTTTTT.

Comment on this clonotype: Since the CDR3 does not end with the conserved phenylalanine or tryptophan, this likely comes from a read error. No DNA is shown, since the ends of the CDR3 on it are uncertain; the CDR3 is the one TCRdb lists. V gene TRBV11-2 combines with J gene TRBJ2-6; whether TRBD2, the table's D call, matches the DNA was not checked. The CDR3 length is 18 residues, termini included. Per germline, CDR1 SGHAT and CDR2 FQNNGV. This CDR3 is CASSLRTGSKSGANVLRV.

This clonotype was recorded at least ten times. J is TRBJ1-1 and V is TRBV6-5, with 9 bases aligning to TRBD1. Germline V gene data show CDR1 as MNHEY and CDR2 as SVGAGI. The CDR3 consists of 15 residues. V gave up 4 bases and J gave up 5 bases; unmatched junction bases: 8. CDR3 nucleotide sequence: TGTGCCAGCAGTTCCCGGACAGGGGATGTAACTGAAGCTTTCTTT. Translated: CASSSRTGDVTEAFF.

This clonotype was recorded many times. The chain employs TRBV6-9 and TRBJ1-5; D is undetermined. This CDR3 has 11 residues. Germline V gives CDR1 MNHGY, CDR2 SVAAGI. Deletions cut 9 bases from V and 9 bases from J, with 12 bases between. The DNA for the CDR3 is TGTGCCAGAGCGTCCCCGCCGCCCCAGCATTTT. It specifies CARASPPPQHF.

The chain combines TRBV20-1 with TRBJ2-2, with D possibly matching TRBD1 (5 bases). Germline V gene data show CDR1 as DFQATT and CDR2 as SNEGSKA (reference sequence). CDR3 length: 15 amino acids. V lost 1 base to trimming and J lost 2 bases, with 11 bases between them. The CDR3 loop reads CSARGGRGNTGELFF. The CDR3 DNA is TGCAGTGCTAGAGGGGGAAGGGGCAACACCGGGGAGCTGTTTTTT.

The V gene is TRBV5-5, the J gene TRBJ2-7; D may correspond to TRBD1 or TRBD2 (5 bases each). Trimming removed 3 bases from V and 9 bases from J, with 13 bases in between. The CDR3 has 12 residues. In germline, CDR1 is SGHKS, CDR2 YYEKEE (reference sequence). CDR3 sequence: CASSWDDSVQYF. DNA for the CDR3: TGTGCCAGCAGCTGGGACGACTCAGTGCAGTACTTC.

This clonotype has ten or more counts. This clone may be a read error of a much larger clone one base away. The rearrangement uses TRBV11-2 and TRBJ2-2; D not resolved. The length of the CDR3 is 14 residues. The ends were cut back, 1 base at V and 4 bases at J, with 7 bases in the middle. CDR1 and CDR2 from the germline V gene are SGHAT and FQNNGV. As DNA, the CDR3 is TGTGCCAGCAGCTTAGTGCGGAGCACCGGGGAGCTGTTTTTT. Translation: CASSLVRSTGELFF.

This clonotype showed up many times. V and J are TRBV20-1 and TRBJ1-1, with D maybe TRBD1 (6 bases). With 0 bases removed from V and 0 bases from J, the gap between germline ends came to 14 bases. Germline loops: CDR1 DFQATT, CDR2 SNEGSKA (reference sequence). The CDR3 has 16 amino acids. The CDR3 nucleotides are TGCAGTGCTAGAGACCCAGGACAGATACTGAACACTGAAGCTTTCTTT. Translation: CSARDPGQILNTEAFF.

There are many counts of this clonotype. The chain links TRBV20-1 to TRBJ2-7, with a weak D call TRBD1 (6 bases). Trimming took 5 bases from V and 3 from J, leaving 11 bases between them. This CDR3 contains 12 residues. Germline V gives CDR1 DFQATT, CDR2 SNEGSKA (reference sequence). The CDR3 spells CSAHGTLYEQYF. The CDR3 region has the DNA TGCAGTGCTCACGGGACACTCTACGAGCAGTACTTC.

For the CDR3, the DNA is TGTGCCAGTAGTCAGGGAGTCCCCCCCTACGAGCAGTACTTC. It specifies CASSQGVPPYEQYF. The chain uses TRBV19 and TRBJ2-7, with D perhaps assigned TRBD1 or TRBD2 (5 bases each). This CDR3 comprises 14 residues. Germline CDR1 is LNHDA and CDR2 is SQIVND (reference sequence). The V end lost 5 bases, the J end lost 2 bases, and 13 bases lay between the germline ends.

The chain is built from TRBV12-3 or TRBV12-4 and TRBJ2-5; D remains ambiguous. This CDR3 has 14 residues. V lost 5 bases and J lost 4, with 14 bases in between. The CDR3 loop is CASSPEARGETQYF. CDR3 nucleotides: TGTGCCAGCAGTCCAGAGGCTCGAGGAGAGACCCAGTACTTC.

The table lists this clonotype with many counts. J is TRBJ2-5 and V is TRBV27; 7 nucleotides line up with TRBD1. The CDR3 extends over 13 amino acids. J was trimmed by 1 base and V by 6 bases; bases with no gene match: 2. CDR1 and CDR2 from the germline V gene are MNHEY and SMNVEV (reference sequence). The CDR3 reads CASRRDSQETQYF. The CDR3 DNA follows: TGTGCCAGCAGAAGGGACAGCCAAGAGACCCAGTACTTC.

Notes on this clonotype: At one boundary the junction diverges from the germline segment, which might be a read error. The J gene is TRBJ1-1, the V gene TRBV5-1; TRBD1 is a possible D gene (5 bases). The CDR3 covers 13 residues. CDR1 SGHRS and CDR2 YFSETQ come from the germline V gene. The CDR3 bases are TGCGCCAGCAGCTTGGCTGAGGACACTGGAGCTTTCTTT. The encoded protein is CASSLAEDTGAFF.

This clonotype was seen at least ten times. This chain links TRBV20-1 with TRBJ1-2, with 11 nucleotides matching TRBD1. The J segment lost 8 bases and the V segment lost 1 base, leaving 15 bases of the junction unmatched. The CDR3 is 17 residues long. Germline values: CDR1 DFQATT, CDR2 SNEGSKA (reference sequence). CDR3 protein: CSARGGFVPGQGEGYTF. In nucleotides, the CDR3 is TGCAGTGCTAGAGGGGGGTTTGTCCCGGGACAGGGGGAAGGCTACACCTTC.